This T cell receptor (beta chain) came from a study of CD8+ T cells in alopecia areata. This clone was seen a handful of times. Antigen specificity is unknown. Following RNA extraction, reverse transcription yielded cDNA that acted as the sequencing template. Sequencing was performed with immunoSEQ multiplex PCR; in TCRdb, only in-frame clones are kept and a portion is missing. The sample lists about 110,000 clones, under 60% occurring once. The study, taken as a whole, reports: For lesional scalp, especially alopecia totalis/universalis, clonality was higher than in normal scalp. Scalp samples also yield sequences from resident alphabeta T cells of normal skin.

V lost 8 bases and J 6 bases, leaving 8 bases between the germline ends. Germline V gives CDR1 MGHRA, CDR2 YSYEKL. The CDR3 covers 11 residues. V usage is TRBV4-1 and J usage is TRBJ2-1; D remains ambiguous. Sequencing used NKG2D-low CD8+ T cells sorted from blood. This sequence originates from a human donor with alopecia areata. The CDR3 DNA sequence: TGCGCCAGCTCCTATACCAATGAGCAGTTCTTC. Protein sequence: CASSYTNEQFF.